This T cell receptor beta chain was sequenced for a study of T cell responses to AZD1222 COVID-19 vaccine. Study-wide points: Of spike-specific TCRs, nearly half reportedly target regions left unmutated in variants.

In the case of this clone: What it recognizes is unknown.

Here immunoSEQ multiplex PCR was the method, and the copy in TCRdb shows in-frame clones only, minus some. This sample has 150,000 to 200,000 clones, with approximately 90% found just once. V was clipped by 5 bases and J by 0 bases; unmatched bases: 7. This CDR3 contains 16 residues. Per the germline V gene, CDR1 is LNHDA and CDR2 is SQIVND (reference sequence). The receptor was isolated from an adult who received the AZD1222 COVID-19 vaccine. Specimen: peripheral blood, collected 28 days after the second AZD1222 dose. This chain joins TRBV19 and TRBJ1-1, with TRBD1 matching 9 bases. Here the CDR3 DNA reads TGTGCCAGTAGTGCATGGACAGGGGTTGTGAACACTGAAGCTTTCTTT. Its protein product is CASSAWTGVVNTEAFF.